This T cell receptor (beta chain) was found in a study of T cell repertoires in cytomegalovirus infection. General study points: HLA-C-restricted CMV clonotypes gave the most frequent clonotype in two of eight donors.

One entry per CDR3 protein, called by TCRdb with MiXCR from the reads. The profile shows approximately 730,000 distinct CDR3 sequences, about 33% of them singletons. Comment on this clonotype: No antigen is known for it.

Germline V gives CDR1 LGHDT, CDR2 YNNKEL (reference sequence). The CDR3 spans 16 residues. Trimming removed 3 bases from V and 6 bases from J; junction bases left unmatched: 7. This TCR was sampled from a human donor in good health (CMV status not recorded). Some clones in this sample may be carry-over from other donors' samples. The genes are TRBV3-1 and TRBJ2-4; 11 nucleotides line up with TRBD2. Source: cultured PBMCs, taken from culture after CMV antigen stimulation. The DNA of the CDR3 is TGTGCCAGCAGCCAGTCTCCGGGACTAGCGGCAAACATTCAGTACTTC. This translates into CASSQSPGLAANIQYF.